These T cell receptor beta chains were read from a single sample in a study of identical twins. TCRdb re-called the 5' RACE reads through MiXCR, storing one row per CDR3 protein. Among approximately 680,000 distinct CDR3 sequences listed, roughly 6.6% were seen once. This sample was also put to use in a study of yellow fever vaccine responses in identical twins.

Input material: PBMCs. These receptors came from a young woman in good health. Both conserved end residues are part of each CDR3. A D gene is named only where the DNA matches it firmly. Not every row has a clone size; where given, it reads once, few, many or a size class.

TRBV5-1	TRBJ2-3	.	TRBD1	CASAGTGGLDTQYF	TGCGCCAGCGCCGGGACAGGGGGTCTAGATACGCAGTATTTT
TRBV10-2	TRBJ2-3	many	.	CASSEQGRNTQYF	TGCGCCAGCAGTGAGCAGGGAAGGAATACGCAGTATTTT
TRBV27	TRBJ2-2	few	TRBD2	CASSFGRGIRGTGELFF	TGTGCCAGCAGTTTCGGGAGGGGGATAAGGGGCACCGGGGAGCTGTTTTTT
TRBV7-8	TRBJ1-5	few	.	CASSPSEQSNQPQHF	TGTGCCAGCAGCCCCTCCGAACAGAGCAATCAGCCCCAGCATTTT
TRBV12-3/TRBV12-4	TRBJ2-6	many	.	CASSPDPILVWGSGANVLTF	TGTGCCAGCAGTCCAGACCCGATACTAGTTTGGGGCTCTGGGGCCAACGTCCTGACTTTC
TRBV29-1	TRBJ2-7	few	.	CSVGEGASYEQYF	TGCAGCGTTGGAGAGGGAGCCTCCTACGAGCAGTACTTC
TRBV12-3/TRBV12-4	TRBJ1-1	.	.	CASSSFLGLSNTEAFF	TGTGCCAGCAGTTCCTTTCTTGGGTTATCGAACACTGAAGCTTTCTTT
TRBV29-1	TRBJ2-1	few	TRBD2	CSVEGGDSGRYNEQFF	TGCAGCGTTGAAGGGGGGGATAGCGGGAGGTATAATGAGCAGTTCTTC
TRBV4-1	TRBJ1-4	many	.	CASGEGFNEKLFF	TGCGCCAGCGGTGAGGGGTTTAATGAAAAACTGTTTTTT
TRBV10-3	TRBJ1-6	many	TRBD1	CAISASTGTDTLHF	TGTGCCATCAGTGCCTCTACCGGGACAGACACCCTCCACTTT
TRBV6-2/TRBV6-3	TRBJ2-5	many	.	CASSPEGTSKAPF	TGTGCCAGCAGCCCGGAGGGGACGTCCAAGGCCCCTTTC